Listed below are T cell receptor beta chains from one sample, sequenced in a study of cytomegalovirus exposure and HLA in healthy donors. The protocol was immunoSEQ multiplex PCR, while the TCRdb copy is restricted to in-frame clones and leaves out a portion. The sample has over 200,000 clones, more than 85% seen once. Source material: PBMCs. These receptors all come from a woman aged 18 to 35 in good health and CMV-seronegative. CDR3s include the opening cysteine and the closing phenylalanine or tryptophan. D genes are given only for firm matches. Rows may omit the clone size; those that give it use once, few, many or a size class.

cdr3_length,j_call,clone_size,d_call,v_call,cdr3_aa,cdr3_nt
15,TRBJ2-7,.,TRBD1,TRBV7-8,CASSSWTGSSYEQYF,TGTGCCAGCAGCTCGTGGACAGGGAGCTCCTACGAGCAGTACTTC
16,TRBJ2-2,.,TRBD2,TRBV4-2,CASSPRSGGLTGELFF,TGTGCCAGCAGCCCCCGGTCGGGAGGGCTCACCGGGGAGCTGTTTTTT
15,TRBJ2-3,.,.,TRBV14,CASSHQGISTDTQYF,TGTGCCAGCAGCCACCAGGGTATCAGCACAGATACGCAGTATTTT
15,TRBJ2-1,.,.,TRBV2,CALSRGVSSYNEQFF,TGTGCCCTCAGCAGGGGGGTGAGCTCCTACAATGAGCAGTTCTTC
13,TRBJ1-1,.,.,TRBV10-1,CASSETGYTEAFF,TGCGCCAGCAGTGAGACGGGGTACACTGAAGCTTTCTTT
12,TRBJ2-5,.,.,TRBV29-1,CSVHQAQETQYF,TGCAGCGTCCATCAAGCCCAAGAGACCCAGTACTTC
14,TRBJ1-1,few,TRBD1,TRBV7-2,CASSSDRANTEAFF,TGTGCCAGCAGCTCCGACAGGGCGAACACTGAAGCTTTCTTT
13,TRBJ1-1,few,.,TRBV5-1,CASSLAGSTEAFF,TGCGCCAGCAGCTTGGCAGGCAGTACTGAAGCTTTCTTT
16,TRBJ1-4,.,.,TRBV4-3,CASSQDVIGGTEKLFF,TGCGCCAGCAGCCAAGATGTCATAGGAGGGACTGAAAAACTGTTTTTT
15,TRBJ2-1,.,TRBD1,TRBV29-1,CSVDGGDRGPNEQFF,TGCAGCGTCGACGGAGGGGACAGGGGGCCGAATGAGCAGTTCTTC
16,TRBJ2-2,.,.,TRBV2,CASHPMGGGGTGELFF,TGTGCCAGTCACCCCATGGGGGGGGGCGGCACCGGGGAGCTGTTTTTT
16,TRBJ1-2,once,.,TRBV18,CASSVTADGTNYGYTF,TGTGCCAGCTCAGTGACCGCCGACGGGACTAACTATGGCTACACCTTC
15,TRBJ1-6,.,.,TRBV11-2,CASLNLIPDNSPLHF,TGTGCCAGCCTGAATTTGATCCCGGATAATTCACCCCTCCACTTT
13,TRBJ2-2,.,.,TRBV13,CASQGGNTGELFF,TGTGCCAGTCAAGGCGGGAACACCGGGGAGCTGTTTTTT
11,TRBJ2-5,.,.,TRBV29-1,CSAGVRETQYF,TGCAGCGCGGGAGTCCGGGAGACCCAGTACTTC
15,TRBJ2-7,.,.,TRBV27,CASRRNRESSYEQYF,TGTGCCAGCAGACGAAACAGGGAGTCATCCTACGAGCAGTACTTC
15,TRBJ1-1,.,.,TRBV2,CASSVYGTSNTEAFF,TGTGCCAGCAGTGTATACGGGACATCGAACACTGAAGCTTTCTTT